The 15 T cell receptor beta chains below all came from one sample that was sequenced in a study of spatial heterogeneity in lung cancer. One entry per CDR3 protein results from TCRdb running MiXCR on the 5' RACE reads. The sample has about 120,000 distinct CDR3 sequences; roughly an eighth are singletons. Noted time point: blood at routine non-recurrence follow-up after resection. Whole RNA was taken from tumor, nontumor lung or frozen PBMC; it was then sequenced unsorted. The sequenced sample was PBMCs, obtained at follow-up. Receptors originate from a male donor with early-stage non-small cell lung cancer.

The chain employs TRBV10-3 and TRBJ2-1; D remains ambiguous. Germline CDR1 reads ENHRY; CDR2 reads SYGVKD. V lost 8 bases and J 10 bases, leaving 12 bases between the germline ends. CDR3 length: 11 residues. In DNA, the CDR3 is TGTGCCATCGCCGATCTAGAGGAGCAGTTCTTC. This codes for CAIADLEEQFF.

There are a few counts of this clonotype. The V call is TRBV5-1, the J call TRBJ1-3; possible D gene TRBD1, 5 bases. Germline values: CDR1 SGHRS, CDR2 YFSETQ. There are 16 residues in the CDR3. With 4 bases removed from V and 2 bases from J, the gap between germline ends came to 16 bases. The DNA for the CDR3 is TGCGCCAGCAGCCCCACCAGCCGGACAACTGGAAACACCATATATTTT. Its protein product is CASSPTSRTTGNTIYF.

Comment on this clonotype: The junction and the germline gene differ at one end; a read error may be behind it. CDR3 region: CASSLTVYPGELSF. As DNA, the CDR3 is TGCGCCAGCAGCTTGACGGTATATCCCGGGGAGCTGTCTTTT. J is TRBJ2-2 and V is TRBV5-1, with a possible D match to TRBD2 (5 bases). The CDR3 extends over 14 amino acids. Germline assignment: CDR1 SGHRS and CDR2 YFSETQ.

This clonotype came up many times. CDR3 residues: CASSRPGGDDYEQYF. The CDR3 nucleotides read TGTGCCAGCAGTCGCCCGGGGGGTGACGATTACGAGCAGTACTTC. The genes are TRBV28 and TRBJ2-7, with 7 bases that match TRBD2. Looked up from germline, CDR1 is MDHEN and CDR2 is SYDVKM. J lost 4 bases, V lost 5 bases, and 11 bases had no gene match. This CDR3 is built from 15 residues.

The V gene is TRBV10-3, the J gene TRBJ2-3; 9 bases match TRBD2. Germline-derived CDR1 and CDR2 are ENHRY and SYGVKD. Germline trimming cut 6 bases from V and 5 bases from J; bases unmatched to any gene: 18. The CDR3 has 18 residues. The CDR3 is CAIRVTRAGGQDGDTQYF. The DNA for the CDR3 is TGTGCCATCAGGGTGACTAGAGCGGGGGGCCAGGACGGAGATACGCAGTATTTT.

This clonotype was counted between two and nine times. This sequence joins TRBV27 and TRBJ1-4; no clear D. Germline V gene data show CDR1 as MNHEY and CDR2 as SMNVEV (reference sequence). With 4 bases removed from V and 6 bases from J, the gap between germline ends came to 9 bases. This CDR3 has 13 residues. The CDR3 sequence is CASSWSGDEKLFF. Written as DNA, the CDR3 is TGTGCCAGCAGTTGGTCCGGAGATGAAAAACTGTTTTTT. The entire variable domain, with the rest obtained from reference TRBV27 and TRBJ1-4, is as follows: EAQVTQNPRYLITVTGKKLTVTCSQNMNHEYMSWYRQDPGLGLRQIYYSMNVEVTDKGDVPEGYKVSRKEKRNFPLILESPSPNQTSLYFCASSWSGDEKLFFGSGTQLSVL.

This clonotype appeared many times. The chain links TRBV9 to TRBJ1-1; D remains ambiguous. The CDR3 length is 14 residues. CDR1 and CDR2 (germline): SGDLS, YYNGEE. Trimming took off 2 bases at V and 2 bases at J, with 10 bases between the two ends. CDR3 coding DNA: TGTGCCAGCAGCGTGGCAGGAGGAAACACTGAAGCTTTCTTT. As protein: CASSVAGGNTEAFF. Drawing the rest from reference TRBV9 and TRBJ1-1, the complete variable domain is DSGVTQTPKHLITATGQRVTLRCSPRSGDLSVYWYQQSLDQGLQFLIQYYNGEERAKGNILERFSAQQFPDLHSELNLSSLELGDSALYFCASSVAGGNTEAFFGQGTRLTVV.

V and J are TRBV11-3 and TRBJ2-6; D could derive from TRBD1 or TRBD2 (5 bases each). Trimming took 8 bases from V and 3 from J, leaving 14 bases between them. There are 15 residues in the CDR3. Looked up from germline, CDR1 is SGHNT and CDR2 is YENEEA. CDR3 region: CASGHPGVGANVLTF. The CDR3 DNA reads TGTGCCAGCGGACACCCCGGGGTTGGGGCCAACGTCCTGACTTTC.

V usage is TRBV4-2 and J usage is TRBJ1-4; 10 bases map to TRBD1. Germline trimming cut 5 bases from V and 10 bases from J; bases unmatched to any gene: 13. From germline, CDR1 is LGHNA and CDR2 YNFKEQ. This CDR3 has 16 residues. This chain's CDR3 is CASSFHSPGQGRKLFF. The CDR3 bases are TGTGCCAGCAGCTTCCACAGTCCGGGACAGGGGCGAAAACTGTTTTTT.

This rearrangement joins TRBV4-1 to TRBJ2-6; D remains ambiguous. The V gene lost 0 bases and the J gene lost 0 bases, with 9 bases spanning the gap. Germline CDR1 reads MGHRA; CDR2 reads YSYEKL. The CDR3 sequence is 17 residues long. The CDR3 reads CASSQEGYASGANVLTF. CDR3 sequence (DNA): TGCGCCAGCAGCCAAGAGGGGTATGCCTCTGGGGCCAACGTCCTGACTTTC.

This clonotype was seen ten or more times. CDR3 loop: CASSPRGTASYEQYF. DNA for the CDR3: TGTGCCAGCTCACCACGGGGGACAGCGTCCTACGAGCAGTACTTC. J is TRBJ2-7 and V is TRBV18, with TRBD1 matching 7 bases. V was clipped by 1 base and J by 1 base; unmatched bases: 4. The germline gives CDR1 KGHSH, CDR2 LQKENI. CDR3 length equals 15 residues.

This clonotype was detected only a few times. The CDR3 nucleotides read TGTGCCAGCAGTCGAGTTCGGGGCCAGCCCCAGCATTTT. Amino acid sequence: CASSRVRGQPQHF. The chain employs TRBV27 and TRBJ1-5; weak D call: TRBD1 (5 bases). Per the germline V gene, CDR1 is MNHEY and CDR2 is SMNVEV (reference sequence). Trimming removed 5 bases from V and 7 bases from J, with 12 bases in between. The CDR3 totals 13 residues.

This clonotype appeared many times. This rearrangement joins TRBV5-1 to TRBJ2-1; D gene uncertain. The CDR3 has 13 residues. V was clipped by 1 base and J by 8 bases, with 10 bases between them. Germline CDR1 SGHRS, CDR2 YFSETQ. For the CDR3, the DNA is TGCGCCAGCAGCTTGCCTCTGATGGATGAGCAGTTCTTC. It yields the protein CASSLPLMDEQFF.

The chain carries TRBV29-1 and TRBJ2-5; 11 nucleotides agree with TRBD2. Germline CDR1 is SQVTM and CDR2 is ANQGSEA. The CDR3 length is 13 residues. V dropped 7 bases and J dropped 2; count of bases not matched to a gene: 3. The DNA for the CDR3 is TGCAGCGCTAGCGGGGGGATACAAGAGACCCAGTACTTC. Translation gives CSASGGIQETQYF.

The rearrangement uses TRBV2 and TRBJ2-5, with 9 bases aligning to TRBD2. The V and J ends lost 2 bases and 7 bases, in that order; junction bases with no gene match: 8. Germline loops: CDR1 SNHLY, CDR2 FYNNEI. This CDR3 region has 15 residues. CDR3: CASSERGAGGGTQYF. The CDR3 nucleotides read TGTGCCAGCAGTGAACGCGGAGCGGGGGGCGGGACCCAGTACTTC.